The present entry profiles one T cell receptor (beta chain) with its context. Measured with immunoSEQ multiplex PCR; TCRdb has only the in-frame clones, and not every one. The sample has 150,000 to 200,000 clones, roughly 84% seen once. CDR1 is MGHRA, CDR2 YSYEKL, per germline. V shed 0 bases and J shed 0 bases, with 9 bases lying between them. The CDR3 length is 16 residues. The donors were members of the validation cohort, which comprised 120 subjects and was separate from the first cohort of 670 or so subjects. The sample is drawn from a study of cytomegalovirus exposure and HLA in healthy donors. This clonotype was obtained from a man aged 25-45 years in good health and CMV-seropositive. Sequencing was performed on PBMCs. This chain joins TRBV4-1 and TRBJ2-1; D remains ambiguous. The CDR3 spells CASSQDRASSYNEQFF. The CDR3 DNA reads TGCGCCAGCAGCCAAGATCGAGCGAGCTCCTACAATGAGCAGTTCTTC.